The T cell receptor beta chain under discussion was sequenced for a study of CD8+CD57+ T cells in acquired aplastic anemia. Genomic DNA was employed as the template in profiling TCR beta VDJ and CDR3. TCRdb re-called the reads through MiXCR, storing one row per CDR3 protein. This sample yields about 250,000 distinct CDR3 sequences, of which more than 45% are seen a single time; 7% to 10% belongs to the top ten. The patients chosen for sequencing had shown expansion of CD8+CD57+ cells (detected by flow cytometry). Germline CDR1 is SEHNR and CDR2 is FQNEAQ (reference sequence). The CDR3 spans 13 residues. The ends were cut back, 2 bases at V and 5 bases at J, with 9 bases in the middle.

What was sequenced was sorted CD4+, CD8+, or CD8+CD57+ T cells (not recorded which) from PBMCs. This receptor was obtained from a human donor with aplastic anemia. The chain recombines TRBV7-9 with TRBJ1-1; D is undetermined. CDR3 DNA sequence: TGTGCCAGCAGCTTATCCCCCCCGACTGAAGCTTTCTTT. It translates to CASSLSPPTEAFF.